This T cell receptor beta chain emerged from a study of cytomegalovirus exposure and HLA in healthy donors. As for the study in general: From roughly 180 million T cells, an earlier analysis saw approximately 110 million unique TCR beta sequences.

CDR1 is MGHRA, CDR2 YSYEKL, per germline. This CDR3 is 16 amino acids long. With V trimmed by 4 bases and J by 7 bases, 13 bases remained unmatched. It was with 60 Vbeta and 13 Jbeta primers that the PCR ran. The assay was immunoSEQ multiplex PCR, and TCRdb's table has in-frame clones only and misses some. The profile shows around 190,000 clones, roughly 80% of them singletons. Whole-study findings and limits: Earlier results showed most TCR beta V segments being productive about 90% or about 30% of the time.

As for this clone: Its specificity is unknown.

The V and J genes are TRBV4-1 and TRBJ2-4; 7 nucleotides match TRBD1. The sequenced sample consisted of PBMCs. The sequence came from a woman under 40 in good health and CMV-seronegative. CDR3 protein: CASSRGSTGIINIQYF. The CDR3 coding sequence is TGCGCCAGCAGCCGCGGATCGACAGGGATCATTAACATTCAGTACTTC.